The 21 T cell receptor beta chains below come from one sample, sequenced in a study of siplizumab effects on memory and regulatory T cells. Assay: immunoSEQ multiplex PCR; the TCRdb copy retains only in-frame clones and omits some. The table includes tens of thousands of clones, 95% to 97% detected once. Sequencing was done on a sample of naive CD4+ T cells sorted from blood. These receptors originate from a human donor in good health.

V and J are TRBV7-3 and TRBJ2-1; D is undetermined. The CDR3 runs 15 residues. Trimming cost V 2 bases and J 3 bases, with 11 bases left between them. Germline V gene lookup returns CDR1 SGHTA and CDR2 FQGTGA. CDR3 bases: TGTGCCAGCAGCTTAGTCCCTTTCAACTACAATGAGCAGTTCTTC. As protein: CASSLVPFNYNEQFF.

The DNA for the CDR3 is TGCGCCAGCAGTCAGCCGCAGGGTATCTCTGAAAAACTGTTTTTT. Its protein is CASSQPQGISEKLFF. The gene calls are TRBV23-1 and TRBJ1-4; D is possibly TRBD1 (5 bases). TRBV23-1 is flagged as an ORF with uncertain function. V gave up 3 bases and J gave up 7 bases, with 15 bases separating them. This CDR3 spans 15 amino acids.

This chain uses TRBV6-6 with TRBJ2-3, with TRBD2 as a possible D gene (6 bases). Germline CDR1 reads MNHNY; CDR2 reads SVGAGI (reference sequence). The CDR3 has 15 amino acids. The V gene lost 2 bases and the J gene lost 2 bases, with 11 bases spanning the gap. CDR3 bases: TGTGCCAGCAGTTACGGGCGGGGACTCACAGATACGCAGTATTTT. As protein: CASSYGRGLTDTQYF.

The chain combines TRBV11-3 with TRBJ2-7; TRBD1 agrees at 10 bases. This CDR3 spans 14 amino acids. After removal of 3 bases from V and 5 bases from J, the junction contained 4 bases not matched to a gene. CDR1 is SGHNT and CDR2 is YENEEA in the germline V gene. CDR3 DNA: TGTGCCAGCAGCTTTGACAGGGGGCCGGACGAGCAGTACTTC. Its protein product is CASSFDRGPDEQYF.

The rearrangement links TRBV15 to TRBJ2-3, with a weak D call TRBD1 (5 bases). CDR1 is LNHNV, CDR2 YYDKDF, per germline (reference sequence). The CDR3 is 16 amino acids. The V gene lost 1 base and the J gene lost 3 bases, with 14 bases spanning the gap. The CDR3 here is CATSRGAGKGTDTQYF. For the CDR3, the DNA is TGTGCCACCAGCAGAGGCGCAGGGAAGGGGACAGATACGCAGTATTTT.

V usage is TRBV6-1 and J usage is TRBJ1-2; D not resolved. Trimming stripped 5 bases from V and 8 bases from J, with 9 bases between. The CDR3 consists of 11 residues. The germline CDR1 and CDR2 sequences are MNHNS and SASEGT. As DNA, the CDR3 is TGTGCCAGCAGTACTTCCTCGGGCTACACCTTC. Encoded protein: CASSTSSGYTF.

The chain is built from TRBV19 and TRBJ2-5; a possible D gene is TRBD2 (6 bases). This CDR3 has 14 residues. Germline V gene data show CDR1 as LNHDA and CDR2 as SQIVND (reference sequence). V lost 2 bases and J 5 bases, leaving 12 bases between the germline ends. The CDR3 loop is CASSISGVGETQYF. The CDR3 DNA sequence: TGTGCCAGTAGTATATCGGGAGTAGGGGAGACCCAGTACTTC.

The V gene is TRBV7-3, the J gene TRBJ2-3, with D perhaps matching TRBD2 (6 bases). This CDR3 has 14 amino acids. CDR1 is SGHTA and CDR2 is FQGTGA in the germline V gene. The V gene lost 2 bases and the J gene lost 4 bases, with 10 bases spanning the gap. This CDR3 reads CASSLLANPDTQYF. Written as DNA, the CDR3 is TGTGCCAGCAGCTTACTAGCGAACCCAGATACGCAGTATTTT.

V usage is TRBV6-5 and J usage is TRBJ1-6; no clear D gene. V gave up 8 bases and J gave up 7 bases, with 12 bases separating them. This CDR3 comprises 13 residues. Germline V gene sequence: CDR1 MNHEY, CDR2 SVGAGI. CDR3 sequence (DNA): TGTGCCAGCTGTAGAGGGTCGAATTCACCCCTCCACTTT. It yields the protein CASCRGSNSPLHF.

The chain recombines TRBV6-5 with TRBJ1-1; the match to TRBD1 covers 7 bases. Germline CDR1 reads MNHEY; CDR2 reads SVGAGI. This CDR3 has 13 amino acids. V gave up 6 bases and J gave up 4 bases; unmatched junction bases: 5. The CDR3 region is CASRTGVTTEAFF. The CDR3 nucleotides are TGTGCCAGCAGAACAGGGGTGACCACTGAAGCTTTCTTT.

V usage is TRBV4-3 and J usage is TRBJ1-2; 12 bases are shared with TRBD1. CDR1 is LGHNA, CDR2 YSLEER, per germline. V lost 0 bases, J lost 14 bases, and 7 bases stayed unmatched. The CDR3 runs 14 residues. As DNA, the CDR3 is TGCGCCAGCAGCCAAGACCGGGACAGGGGGCTCAAAACCTTC. Amino acids: CASSQDRDRGLKTF.

The chain recombines TRBV30 with TRBJ1-4; D not certain. V dropped 3 bases and J dropped 5 bases, with 10 bases sitting between them. Germline assignment: CDR1 GTSNPN and CDR2 SVGIG (reference sequence). CDR3 length equals 13 residues. The CDR3 loop is CAWRADLNEKLFF. The CDR3 nucleotides are TGTGCCTGGAGGGCAGACCTAAATGAAAAACTGTTTTTT.

This chain connects TRBV6-4 to TRBJ2-3, with 11 bases identical to TRBD2. Germline CDR1 and CDR2: MRHNA and SNTAGT. V trimming: 4 bases; J trimming: 3 bases; junction bases outside the gene matches: 3. This CDR3 contains 15 residues. The CDR3: CASSAASGRTDTQYF. The CDR3 bases are TGTGCCAGCAGTGCCGCTAGCGGGAGGACAGATACGCAGTATTTT.

This rearrangement joins TRBV20-1 to TRBJ1-2; D uncertain. Trimming took 8 bases from V and 4 from J, leaving 11 bases between them. The CDR3 is 11 amino acids. Germline V gives CDR1 DFQATT, CDR2 SNEGSKA (reference sequence). CDR3 amino acids: CSSYGGYGYTF. DNA of the CDR3: TGCAGTTCTTACGGCGGCTATGGCTACACCTTC.

The V and J genes are TRBV19 and TRBJ2-2; tentative D call: TRBD1 (6 bases). Trimming left V 7 bases short and J 6 bases short, with 15 bases between. The CDR3 consists of 14 residues. The V gene's germline CDR1 is LNHDA and CDR2 SQIVND (reference sequence). CDR3 sequence (DNA): TGTGCCAGTAACTCCCGCCAGGGGCCCGGGGAGCTGTTTTTT. Translation gives CASNSRQGPGELFF.

This sequence joins TRBV21-1 and TRBJ2-7. TRBV21-1 is a documented pseudogene. The length of the CDR3 is 17 residues. The CDR3 sequence is CASSPIKDGRVPYEQYF. The CDR3 coding sequence is TGTGCCAGCAGCCCCATAAAGGACGGAAGGGTACCCTACGAGCAGTACTTC.

This rearrangement joins TRBV27 to TRBJ2-6; D is unresolved. Germline V gene data show CDR1 as MNHEY and CDR2 as SMNVEV (reference sequence). The CDR3 sequence is 14 residues long. The V end was cut by 6 bases, the J end by 0 bases, with 6 bases between. CDR3 nucleotides: TGTGCCAGCAGCCTTAGCTCTGGGGCCAACGTCCTGACTTTC. It is translated as CASSLSSGANVLTF.

The chain recombines TRBV9 with TRBJ1-2, with 11 bases aligning to TRBD1. Germline CDR1 and CDR2: SGDLS and YYNGEE. Trimming removed 4 bases from V and 8 bases from J; junction bases left unmatched: 7. CDR3 length equals 14 residues. This chain's CDR3 is CASSKRGQGDGYTF. CDR3 sequence (DNA): TGTGCCAGCAGCAAGAGGGGACAGGGGGACGGCTACACCTTC.

The table lists this clone with a count of one. The V and J genes are TRBV30 and TRBJ1-6, with D perhaps TRBD1 (5 bases). From germline, CDR1 is GTSNPN and CDR2 SVGIG (reference sequence). With 0 bases removed from V and 0 bases from J, the gap between germline ends came to 12 bases. The CDR3 extends over 17 amino acids. For the CDR3, the DNA is TGTGCCTGGAGTGTAGGGGACCCGGCCTCCTATAATTCACCCCTCCACTTT. Its translation: CAWSVGDPASYNSPLHF.

This clone was observed a single time. J is TRBJ2-5 and V is TRBV2; 10 nucleotides agree with TRBD1. CDR1 is SNHLY, CDR2 FYNNEI, per germline. The ends lost 10 bases at V and 5 bases at J; junction bases unmatched: 7. The CDR3 totals 13 residues. The CDR3 DNA follows: TGTGCCAAGACAGGGGGCTTGGGCGAGACCCAGTACTTC. Residues: CAKTGGLGETQYF.

The rearrangement uses TRBV19 and TRBJ1-2; TRBD1 matches at 8 bases. Looked up from germline, CDR1 is LNHDA and CDR2 is SQIVND (reference sequence). V lost 7 bases, J lost 4 bases, and 23 bases stayed unmatched. The CDR3 has 19 amino acids. The CDR3, as DNA: TGTGCCAGTATAGGGGGTGAAGGACAGGGTCCCCCCCGGGGCTATGGCTACACCTTC. Protein product: CASIGGEGQGPPRGYGYTF.